Sequencing of this T cell receptor beta chain was carried out in a study of long-term antiretroviral therapy in people with HIV. HIV-positive participants all received treatment in the United States. To note about this clone: What it binds is not known.

V was pared by 0 bases and J by 3 bases, with 13 bases between. This CDR3 contains 15 residues. Germline-derived CDR1 and CDR2 are SGHKS and YYEKEE (reference sequence). The study's findings and limits: Diversity rose after ART but stayed below transplant donor controls. It was not possible to obtain data on ART adherence, viral resistance or therapy changes.

Researchers report immunoSEQ v3.0 was run at survey level. TCRdb's copy holds only in-frame clones and misses some; the assay was immunoSEQ multiplex PCR. This table holds around 30,000 clones, approximately 81% found once. V is TRBV5-5 and J is TRBJ2-7; maybe TRBD1 (6 bases). Sequencing was performed on unsorted PBMCs, taken 2.3 years after starting antiretroviral therapy. The source is a man aged 35 to 55 with HIV. This chain's CDR3 is CASSLAGRGFYEQYF. CDR3 sequence (DNA): TGTGCCAGCAGCTTGGCAGGCAGGGGATTCTACGAGCAGTACTTC.